The T cell receptor beta chain described here comes from a study of cytomegalovirus exposure and HLA in healthy donors. General observations from the study: A later analysis reportedly found that, within productive TCRs, an Asian-associated ancestry cluster had fewer N-insertions than the mean observed across the approximately 700 donors.

Notes on this clone: Its antigen is still unknown.

The CDR3 has 15 amino acids. In germline, CDR1 is MNHEY, CDR2 SVGAGI. Both 60 Vbeta primers and 13 Jbeta primers went into the PCR. In the original processing: In a later analysis, tens of millions of unique TCR beta chains included roughly 11 million shared by two or more donors. Assay used: immunoSEQ multiplex PCR; TCRdb lists only in-frame clones, some missing. V, J and clone size derive from that table, while D and trimming were established from the DNA sequence. The sample holds over 95,000 clones, approximately 80% seen once. The TCR sequence derives from a middle-aged woman in good health and CMV-seropositive. The sequenced sample consisted of PBMCs. This chain links TRBV6-5 with TRBJ2-5; 7 bases are a match to TRBD1. The DNA matches TRBJ2-7 better at its end, which makes the J call doubtful. Written as DNA, the CDR3 is TGTGCCAGCAGCAAACCACGGACAGGCTCCTACGAGCAGTACTTC. Translation: CASSKPRTGSYEQYF.